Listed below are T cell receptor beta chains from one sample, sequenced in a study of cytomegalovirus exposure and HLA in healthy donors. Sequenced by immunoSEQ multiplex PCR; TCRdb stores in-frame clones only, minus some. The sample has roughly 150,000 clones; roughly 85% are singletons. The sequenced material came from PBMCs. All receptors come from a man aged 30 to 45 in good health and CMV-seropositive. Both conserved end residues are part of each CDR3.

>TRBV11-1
CASSLPRTGANVLTF
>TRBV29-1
CSVDLYRGNYGYTF
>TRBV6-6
CASTDLARTGELFF
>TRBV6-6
CASRPATGNEKLFF
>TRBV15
CATSRVRQGNEQFF
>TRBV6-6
CASSGTGVHEQYF
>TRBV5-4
CASSLGLGTSGYNEQFF
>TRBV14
CASSQLWTGSTEAFF
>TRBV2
CASSELGADAEAFF
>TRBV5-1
CASSLALRGGEAFF
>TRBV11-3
CASSLDRWDTKNIQYF
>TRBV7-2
CASSFRQGWETQYF
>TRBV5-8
CASCLASSYNEQFF
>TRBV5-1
CASSPTDNEQFF
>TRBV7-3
CASSLGAVAYNEQFF
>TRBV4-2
CASSRATETYEQYF
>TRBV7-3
CASKAGTGGSSTEAFF
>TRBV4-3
CASSQAVGGELFF
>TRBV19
CASSSTSGRADTGELFF
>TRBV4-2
CASSQEGPGEPGGYTF
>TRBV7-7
CASSLGAGGPFNEQFF
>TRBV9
CASSGPGTSGSITDTQYF
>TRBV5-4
CASTSASGRAPETQYF
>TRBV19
CASSIGNRGEKKLFF
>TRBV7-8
CASSLSRDRGLMAFF
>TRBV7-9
CASSSRTGTYNEQFF
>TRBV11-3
CASSSPGLSTDTQYF
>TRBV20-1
CSARNNEKLFF
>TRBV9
CASSALGLTDTQYF